This T cell receptor (beta chain) was documented in a study of cytomegalovirus exposure and HLA in healthy donors. Likely unrecorded immune exposures existed in these nominally healthy donors. This PCR relied on a set of 60 Vbeta primers and 13 Jbeta primers. TCRdb keeps only in-frame clones here, not all; method: immunoSEQ multiplex PCR. The sample yields roughly 120,000 clones, roughly three quarters seen once. The CDR3 has 15 residues. From germline, CDR1 is LNHDA and CDR2 SQIVND (reference sequence). The V and J ends lost 2 bases and 9 bases, in that order; junction bases with no gene match: 4. This receptor was obtained from a young woman in good health and CMV-seronegative. The V call is TRBV19, the J call TRBJ2-1, with TRBD2 matching over 13 bases. The sequencing sample was made of PBMCs. In nucleotides, the CDR3 is TGTGCCAGTAGTATAACTAGCGGGGGGGCCGGTGAGCAGTTCTTC. Residues: CASSITSGGAGEQFF.